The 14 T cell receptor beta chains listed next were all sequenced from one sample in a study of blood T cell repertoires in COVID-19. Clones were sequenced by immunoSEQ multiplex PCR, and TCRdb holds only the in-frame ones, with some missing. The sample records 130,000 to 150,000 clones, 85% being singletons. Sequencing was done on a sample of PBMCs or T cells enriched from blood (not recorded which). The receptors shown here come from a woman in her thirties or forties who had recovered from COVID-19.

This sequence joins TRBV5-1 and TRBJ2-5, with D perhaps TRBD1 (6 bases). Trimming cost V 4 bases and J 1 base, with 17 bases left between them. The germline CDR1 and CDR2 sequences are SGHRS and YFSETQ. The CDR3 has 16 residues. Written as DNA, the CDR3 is TGCGCCAGCAGCCCCGGGACATCGCCCCTCCAAGAGACCCAGTACTTC. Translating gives CASSPGTSPLQETQYF.

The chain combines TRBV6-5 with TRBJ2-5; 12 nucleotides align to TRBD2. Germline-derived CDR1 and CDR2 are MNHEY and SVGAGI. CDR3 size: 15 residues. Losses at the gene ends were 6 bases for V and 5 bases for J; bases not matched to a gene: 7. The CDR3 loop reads CASRSSGRARETQYF. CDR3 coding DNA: TGTGCCAGCAGGTCTAGCGGGAGGGCCAGGGAGACCCAGTACTTC.

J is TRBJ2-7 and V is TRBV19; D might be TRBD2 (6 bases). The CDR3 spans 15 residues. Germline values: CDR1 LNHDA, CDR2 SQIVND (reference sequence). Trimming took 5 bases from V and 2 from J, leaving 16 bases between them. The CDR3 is CASSSYMGEAYEQYF. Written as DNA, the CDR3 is TGTGCCAGTAGTTCTTACATGGGGGAGGCCTACGAGCAGTACTTC.

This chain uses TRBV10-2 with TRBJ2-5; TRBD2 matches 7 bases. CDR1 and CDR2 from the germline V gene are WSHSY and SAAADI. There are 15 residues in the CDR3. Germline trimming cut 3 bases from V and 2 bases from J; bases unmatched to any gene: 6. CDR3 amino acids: CASSEIAGDQETQYF. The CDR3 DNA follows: TGCGCCAGCAGTGAAATTGCGGGGGATCAAGAGACCCAGTACTTC.

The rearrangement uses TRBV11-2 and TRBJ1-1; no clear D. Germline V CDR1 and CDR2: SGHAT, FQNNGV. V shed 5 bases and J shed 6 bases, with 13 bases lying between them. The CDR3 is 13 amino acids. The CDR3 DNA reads TGTGCCAGCAGCACCCGACAAACCGCTGAAGCTTTCTTT. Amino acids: CASSTRQTAEAFF.

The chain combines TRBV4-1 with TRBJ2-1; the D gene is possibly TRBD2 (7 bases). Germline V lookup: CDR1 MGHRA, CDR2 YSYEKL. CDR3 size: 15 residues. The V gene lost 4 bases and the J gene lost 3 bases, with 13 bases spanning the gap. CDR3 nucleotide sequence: TGCGCCAGCAGCCCGTCCGGGGGGCGCTACAATGAGCAGTTCTTC. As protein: CASSPSGGRYNEQFF.

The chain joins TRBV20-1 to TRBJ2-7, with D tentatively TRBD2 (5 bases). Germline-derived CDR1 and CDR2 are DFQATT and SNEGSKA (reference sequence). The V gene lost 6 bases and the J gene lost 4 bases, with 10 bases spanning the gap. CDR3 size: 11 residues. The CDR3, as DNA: TGCAGTGCCACTCTAGCTTACGAGCAGTACTTC. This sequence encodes CSATLAYEQYF.

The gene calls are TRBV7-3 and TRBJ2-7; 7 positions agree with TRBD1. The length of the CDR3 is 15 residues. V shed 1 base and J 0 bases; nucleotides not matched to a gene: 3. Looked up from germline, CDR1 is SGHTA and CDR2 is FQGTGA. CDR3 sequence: CASSLRGQISYEQYF. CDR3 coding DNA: TGTGCCAGCAGCTTAAGGGGACAGATCTCCTACGAGCAGTACTTC. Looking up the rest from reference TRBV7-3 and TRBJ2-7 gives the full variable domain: GAGVSQTPSNKVTEKGKYVELRCDPISGHTALYWYRQSLGQGPEFLIYFQGTGAADDSGLPNDRFFAVRPEGSVSTLKIQRTERGDSAVYLCASSLRGQISYEQYFGPGTRLTVT.

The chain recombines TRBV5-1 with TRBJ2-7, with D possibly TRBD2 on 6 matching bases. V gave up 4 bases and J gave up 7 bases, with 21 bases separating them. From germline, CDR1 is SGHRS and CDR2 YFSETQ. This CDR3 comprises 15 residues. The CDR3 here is CASSIDSGTPGEQYF. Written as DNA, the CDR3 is TGCGCCAGCAGCATCGATAGCGGAACCCCAGGGGAGCAGTACTTC.

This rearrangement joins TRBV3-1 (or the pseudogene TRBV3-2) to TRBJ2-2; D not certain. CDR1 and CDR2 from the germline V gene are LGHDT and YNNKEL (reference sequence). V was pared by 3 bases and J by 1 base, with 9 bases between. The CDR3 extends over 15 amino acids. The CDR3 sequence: CASSHSPRNTGELFF. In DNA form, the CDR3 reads TGTGCCAGCAGCCATAGCCCCCGGAACACCGGGGAGCTGTTTTTT.

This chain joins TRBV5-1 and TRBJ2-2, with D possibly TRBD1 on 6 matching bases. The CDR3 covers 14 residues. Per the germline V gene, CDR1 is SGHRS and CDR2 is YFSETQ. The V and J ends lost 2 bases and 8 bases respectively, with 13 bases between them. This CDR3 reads CASSFGQPRGELFF. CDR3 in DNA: TGCGCCAGCAGCTTCGGACAGCCTAGAGGGGAGCTGTTTTTT.

In nucleotides, the CDR3 is TGCGCCAGCTTTAACGGTGATACGCAGTATTTT. Residues: CASFNGDTQYF. The rearrangement links TRBV5-1 to TRBJ2-3; D ambiguous. The length of the CDR3 is 11 residues. Trimming cost V 7 bases and J 6 bases, with 9 bases left between them. Germline CDR1 and CDR2: SGHRS and YFSETQ. The full variable domain, with the rest looked up from reference TRBV5-1 and TRBJ2-3, is KAGVTQTPRYLIKTRGQQVTLSCSPISGHRSVSWYQQTPGQGLQFLFEYFSETQRNKGNFPGRFSGRQFSNSRSEMNVSTLELGDSALYLCASFNGDTQYFGPGTRLTVL.

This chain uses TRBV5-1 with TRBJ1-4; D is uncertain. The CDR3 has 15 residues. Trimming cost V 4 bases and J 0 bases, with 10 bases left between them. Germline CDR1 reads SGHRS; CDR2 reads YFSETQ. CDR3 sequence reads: CASSPSGATNEKLFF. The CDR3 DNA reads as TGCGCCAGCAGCCCCTCGGGTGCAACTAATGAAAAACTGTTTTTT.

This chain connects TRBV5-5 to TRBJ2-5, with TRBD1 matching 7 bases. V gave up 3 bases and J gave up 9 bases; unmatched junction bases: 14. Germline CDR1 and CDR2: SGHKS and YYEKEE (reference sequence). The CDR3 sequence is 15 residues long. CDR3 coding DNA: TGTGCCAGCAGCTCGGCCGAGGGGGCTTCAGGGGCCCAGTACTTC. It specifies CASSSAEGASGAQYF.